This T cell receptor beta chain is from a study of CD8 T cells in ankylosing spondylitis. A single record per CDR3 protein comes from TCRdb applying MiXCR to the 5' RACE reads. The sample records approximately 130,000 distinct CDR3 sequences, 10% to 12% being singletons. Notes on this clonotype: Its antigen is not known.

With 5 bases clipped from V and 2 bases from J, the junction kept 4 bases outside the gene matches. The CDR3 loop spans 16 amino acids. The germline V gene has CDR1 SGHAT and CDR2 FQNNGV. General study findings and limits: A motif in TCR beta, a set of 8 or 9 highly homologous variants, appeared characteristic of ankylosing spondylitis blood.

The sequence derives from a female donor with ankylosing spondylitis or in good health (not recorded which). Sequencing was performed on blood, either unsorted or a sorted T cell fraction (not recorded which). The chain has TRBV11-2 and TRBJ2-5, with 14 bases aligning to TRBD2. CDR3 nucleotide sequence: TGTGCCAGCAGCCCGAGGACTAGCGGGGGGCAAGAGACCCAGTACTTC. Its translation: CASSPRTSGGQETQYF.